The rows below give T cell receptor beta chains drawn from one sample of a study of blood T cell repertoires in COVID-19. Profiling relied on immunoSEQ multiplex PCR, and the TCRdb table lists in-frame clones only, not all of them. The sample lists nearly 110,000 clones; 80% to 85% were seen once. The sample comprised peripheral blood. The receptors derive from a human donor in a cohort sampled during active COVID-19. Both conserved end residues are part of each CDR3. A D gene is named only where the DNA matches it firmly. A row's size may be missing; if present it is once, few, many or a size class.

size	V	J	D	DNA	CDR3
NA	TRBV14	TRBJ2-1	NA	TGTGCCAGCAGCCAAGCTAGGTGGCAGTTCTTC	CASSQARWQFF
NA	TRBV30	TRBJ1-5	TRBD1	TGTGCCAGTACAGGGGAGAGCAATCAGCCCCAGCATTTT	CASTGESNQPQHF
NA	TRBV29-1	TRBJ2-1	TRBD2	TGCAGCACCGTGGGGGGAGGGCCTTTAAATGAGCAGTTCTTC	CSTVGGGPLNEQFF
once	TRBV18	TRBJ2-2	NA	TGTGCCAGCTCGCGTCCCCGACAGTTTTTGGACACCGGGGAGCTGTTTTTT	CASSRPRQFLDTGELFF
NA	TRBV4-3	TRBJ1-3	NA	TGCGCCAGCAGCCAAGATTCGAGCTTTGGAAACACCATATATTTT	CASSQDSSFGNTIYF
NA	TRBV9	TRBJ2-1	TRBD2	TGTGCCAGCAGCGGTTTGAGACTAGCGGGAGAGCGTGAGCAGTTCTTC	CASSGLRLAGEREQFF
NA	TRBV6-5	TRBJ1-1	NA	TGTGCCAGCAGCAGGGAAACTGAAGCTTTCTTT	CASSRETEAFF
NA	TRBV7-3	TRBJ2-5	NA	TGTGCCAGCAGCTTAACCTCACGGGAGATTGGGACCCAGTACTTC	CASSLTSREIGTQYF
NA	TRBV7-2	TRBJ2-5	NA	TGTGCCAGCAGCCCAGAGGGAAGGACCCAGTACTTC	CASSPEGRTQYF
NA	TRBV5-1	TRBJ1-1	NA	TGCGCCAGCAGCTTGGAAAGGGGCACTGAAGCTTTCTTT	CASSLERGTEAFF
NA	TRBV28	TRBJ1-2	TRBD1	TGTGCCAGCAGTCTTTCCAGACAGGGATATGGCTACACCTTC	CASSLSRQGYGYTF
NA	TRBV24-1	TRBJ2-1	TRBD2	TGTGCCACCAGTGATGAGACTAGCGGGGCCTACAATGAGCAGTTCTTC	CATSDETSGAYNEQFF
NA	TRBV14	TRBJ2-3	TRBD2	TGTGCCAGCAGCCAAGGGCTAGCGGCCACAGATACGCAGTATTTT	CASSQGLAATDTQYF
NA	TRBV6-5	TRBJ2-1	TRBD2	TGTGCCAGCAGCGGGACTAGCGGGAACAATGAGCAGTTCTTC	CASSGTSGNNEQFF
NA	TRBV3-1/TRBV3-2	TRBJ2-3	TRBD2	TGTGCCAGCGCGAATAGCGGGAGTTCAAATACGCAGTATTTT	CASANSGSSNTQYF
NA	TRBV18	TRBJ1-2	TRBD1	TGTGCCAGCTCTAGGGACAGGACCACTAACTATGGCTACACCTTC	CASSRDRTTNYGYTF
NA	TRBV19	TRBJ1-2	TRBD1	TGTGCCAGTAGCCCGGGACAGAGAAACTATGGCTACACCTTC	CASSPGQRNYGYTF
NA	TRBV6-6	TRBJ2-7	TRBD1	TGTGCCAGCAGTTACCCAAGGACAGGGTTGGACGAGCAGTACTTC	CASSYPRTGLDEQYF
many	TRBV19	TRBJ1-2	NA	TGTGCCAGTAGAATCCCCGGACAGAGCAATGGCTACACCTTC	CASRIPGQSNGYTF
NA	TRBV2	TRBJ2-5	NA	TGTGCCAGCAGAATCCGTTACCTCCCCGGGGAGACCCAGTACTTC	CASRIRYLPGETQYF